These T cell receptor beta chains were read from a single sample in a study of cytotoxic CD8 clonotypes in ibrutinib-treated CLL. The method was immunoSEQ multiplex PCR; TCRdb's version includes in-frame clones alone and lacks a portion of them. The data contain about 130,000 clones, 75% to 85% of them singletons. The source material was PBMCs, sampled after 12 months of ibrutinib treatment. The receptors were sampled from a human donor with chronic lymphocytic leukemia. The CDR3 runs from the conserved cysteine through the conserved F or W. The order of the fields is CDR3 DNA, CDR3 protein, V gene, J gene, D gene, clone size. A D gene is named only where the DNA matches it firmly. The size of a clone is reported for some rows only, either as once, few or many, or as a class for expanded clones.

CDR3nt: TGTGCCAGCAGCCCGGCTTGGGACCGATACACAGATACGCAGTATTTT
CDR3aa: CASSPAWDRYTDTQYF
v_gene: TRBV5-4
j_gene: TRBJ2-3
d_gene: NA
abundance: NA

CDR3nt: TGTGCCAGCAGCCAAGACAATAGCGGGAGTTCCTACAATGAGCAGTTCTTC
CDR3aa: CASSQDNSGSSYNEQFF
v_gene: TRBV4-2
j_gene: TRBJ2-1
d_gene: TRBD2
abundance: NA

CDR3nt: TGCGCCAGCAGCCAAGACCGGGGGCCAGGGAAAGGAGGCACAGATACGCAGTATTTT
CDR3aa: CASSQDRGPGKGGTDTQYF
v_gene: TRBV4-1
j_gene: TRBJ2-3
d_gene: NA
abundance: NA

CDR3nt: TGTGCCAGCAGCCAAGACCCAGGGGACTCCTACGAGCAGTACTTC
CDR3aa: CASSQDPGDSYEQYF
v_gene: TRBV4-2
j_gene: TRBJ2-7
d_gene: NA
abundance: NA

CDR3nt: TGCAGCGTTGACGGCCTAGCGGGAGTAGAGACCCAGTACTTC
CDR3aa: CSVDGLAGVETQYF
v_gene: TRBV29-1
j_gene: TRBJ2-5
d_gene: TRBD2
abundance: once

CDR3nt: TGTGCCAGCAGCCCGTGGACCGCGGAGCAGTTCTTC
CDR3aa: CASSPWTAEQFF
v_gene: TRBV13
j_gene: TRBJ2-1
d_gene: NA
abundance: NA

CDR3nt: TGTGCCAGCTCACTAAGGACATACTCTGGGGCCAACGTCCTGACTTTC
CDR3aa: CASSLRTYSGANVLTF
v_gene: TRBV18
j_gene: TRBJ2-6
d_gene: NA
abundance: NA

CDR3nt: TGCAGTGCTAAGTACAATGAGCAGTTCTTC
CDR3aa: CSAKYNEQFF
v_gene: TRBV20-1
j_gene: TRBJ2-1
d_gene: NA
abundance: NA

CDR3nt: TGCAGCGTTGGGAGGGCCCAAAATGAAAAACTGTTTTTT
CDR3aa: CSVGRAQNEKLFF
v_gene: TRBV29-1
j_gene: TRBJ1-4
d_gene: NA
abundance: NA

CDR3nt: TGTGCCAGCAGCGAGACAGGGCCCTACGAGCAGTACTTC
CDR3aa: CASSETGPYEQYF
v_gene: TRBV6-5
j_gene: TRBJ2-7
d_gene: TRBD1
abundance: few

CDR3nt: TGTGCCAGCAGTGCAAGACAGACCTACGAGCAGTACTTC
CDR3aa: CASSARQTYEQYF
v_gene: TRBV6-1
j_gene: TRBJ2-7
d_gene: NA
abundance: NA

CDR3nt: TGTGCCAGCAGCCGGGGAGGGAACGAAAAACTGTTTTTT
CDR3aa: CASSRGGNEKLFF
v_gene: TRBV14
j_gene: TRBJ1-4
d_gene: NA
abundance: NA

CDR3nt: TGTGCCAGCAGCTTAATGGGCAGGGGACGAGGGGAGACCCAGTACTTC
CDR3aa: CASSLMGRGRGETQYF
v_gene: TRBV7-8
j_gene: TRBJ2-5
d_gene: NA
abundance: NA

CDR3nt: TGCAGCGGGATTTTCAGGAGCTCTGGGGCCAACGTCCTGACTTTC
CDR3aa: CSGIFRSSGANVLTF
v_gene: TRBV29-1
j_gene: TRBJ2-6
d_gene: NA
abundance: once

CDR3nt: TGTGCCAGCATCCAAATGGGGCTAGCGGGAGACGAGCAGTACTTC
CDR3aa: CASIQMGLAGDEQYF
v_gene: TRBV7-9
j_gene: TRBJ2-7
d_gene: TRBD2
abundance: NA

CDR3nt: TGTGCCAGCAGCCGGTCGGGACAGGGCTACTATGGCTACACCTTC
CDR3aa: CASSRSGQGYYGYTF
v_gene: TRBV25-1
j_gene: TRBJ1-2
d_gene: TRBD1
abundance: NA

CDR3nt: TGCAGTGCCGGGGGGAGGGATACGCAGTATTTT
CDR3aa: CSAGGRDTQYF
v_gene: TRBV20-1
j_gene: TRBJ2-3
d_gene: TRBD2
abundance: NA

CDR3nt: TGTGCCAGCTCACAAGGGTCACCCGACGGCTACACCTTC
CDR3aa: CASSQGSPDGYTF
v_gene: TRBV18
j_gene: TRBJ1-2
d_gene: NA
abundance: NA

CDR3nt: TGTGCCAGCAGTGAAGGTAGCGGGAAAGAGACCCAGTACTTC
CDR3aa: CASSEGSGKETQYF
v_gene: TRBV6-1
j_gene: TRBJ2-5
d_gene: TRBD2
abundance: once

CDR3nt: TGCAGCGTTTCAAAACAGGGCCGCGACACTGAAGCTTTCTTT
CDR3aa: CSVSKQGRDTEAFF
v_gene: TRBV29-1
j_gene: TRBJ1-1
d_gene: NA
abundance: NA

CDR3nt: TGCGCCAGCAGTGCCAGGGTTGGGGGAACCTACGAGCAGTACTTC
CDR3aa: CASSARVGGTYEQYF
v_gene: TRBV5-1
j_gene: TRBJ2-7
d_gene: NA
abundance: NA

CDR3nt: TGTGCCAGCAGCCTCCCCGGTGCAGGCATCGATGGCTACACCTTC
CDR3aa: CASSLPGAGIDGYTF
v_gene: TRBV5-5
j_gene: TRBJ1-2
d_gene: NA
abundance: NA

CDR3nt: TGTGCCAGCAGCGTAGAGGACTCTTACACCGGGGAGCTGTTTTTT
CDR3aa: CASSVEDSYTGELFF
v_gene: TRBV9
j_gene: TRBJ2-2
d_gene: NA
abundance: NA

CDR3nt: TGTGCCAGCAGCTTTAGCGGAAGCTCCTACAATGAGCAGTTCTTC
CDR3aa: CASSFSGSSYNEQFF
v_gene: TRBV7-2
j_gene: TRBJ2-1
d_gene: NA
abundance: few

CDR3nt: TGTGCCAGCACCCTAAGAGCGGTGCCCCAAGAGACCCAGTACTTC
CDR3aa: CASTLRAVPQETQYF
v_gene: TRBV28
j_gene: TRBJ2-5
d_gene: NA
abundance: NA

CDR3nt: TGTGCCAGCAGCCCTCGACTAGCGTCCACCGGGGAGCTGTTTTTT
CDR3aa: CASSPRLASTGELFF
v_gene: TRBV7-2
j_gene: TRBJ2-2
d_gene: TRBD2
abundance: few